This T cell receptor beta chain was identified in a study of T cells expressing NK-cell markers. From the 5' RACE reads, TCRdb lists one entry per CDR3 protein and no DNA. The table gives fewer than 550,000 distinct CDR3 sequences; the top ten clones make up around 1.4% of it. This TCR was recovered from a woman aged 45-59 years in good health. The specimen sequenced was blood T cells: a sorted CD56 or NKG2C T cell subset, CD4+ or CD8+ T cells, or bulk PBMC T cells (not recorded which).

The CDR3: CASSQGGSSDEQFF. This chain connects TRBV3-1 to TRBJ2-1; the D call from TCRdb, TRBD2, cannot be confirmed without DNA. Germline CDR1 is LGHDT and CDR2 is YNNKEL (reference sequence). CDR3 size: 14 residues.